This record looks at one T cell receptor beta chain sequence and its context. Its antigen is unidentified. Profiled with immunoSEQ multiplex PCR; TCRdb holds only in-frame clones, not every one. The repertoire holds around 160,000 clones, with about 91% as singletons. The data are from a study of T cell responses to AZD1222 COVID-19 vaccine. Study-level points and caveats: A rise in Spike-specific TCR breadth and depth followed two AZD1222 doses.

The junction had 3 bases not matched to a gene; V was cut back by 3 bases and J by 4 bases. Germline lookup yields CDR1 SGHTA and CDR2 FQGNSA. The CDR3 consists of 14 residues. The specimen comprised peripheral blood, sampled 28 days after the second AZD1222 dose. The rearrangement joins TRBV7-2 to TRBJ2-5; 9 nucleotides line up with TRBD1. The clonotype originates from an adult who received the AZD1222 COVID-19 vaccine. CDR3 nucleotide sequence: TGTGCCAGCAGCTTTGACAGGGGGGCAGAGACCCAGTACTTC. It is translated as CASSFDRGAETQYF.